This T cell receptor beta chain emerged from a study of CD8+ T cells in alopecia areata. Study-wide context: A regimen of oral tofacitinib, 5 to 10 mg twice daily, was given to treated patients. Findings and caveats of the study: Normal scalp showed lower clonality than lesional scalp, especially alopecia totalis/universalis. Sequencing of scalp tissue also captures the resident alphabeta T cells of normal skin.

Treatment meaning: oral pan-JAK inhibitor, 5-10 mg twice daily. As part of sample collection, lesional scalp punch biopsies and peripheral blood were taken from alopecia areata patients. This clone was found many times. Its antigen remains unknown. Trimming pared 4 bases from V and 0 bases from J, leaving 13 bases between. Germline CDR1 reads LGHNA; CDR2 reads YSLEER. The CDR3 length is 15 residues. Once RNA had been extracted, it was reverse transcribed into cDNA to act as the sequencing template. Clones were sequenced by immunoSEQ multiplex PCR, and TCRdb holds only the in-frame ones, with some missing. The table has more than 200,000 clones, more than 55% seen once.

This receptor was obtained from a human donor with alopecia areata. The gene calls are TRBV4-3 and TRBJ2-7; D perhaps matches TRBD1 (6 bases). Sequenced here: CD4+ T cells sorted from blood, sampled at approximately week 42, from a patient treated with tofacitinib. The CDR3 DNA reads as TGCGCCAGCAGCCGGTCGGGACAAGACTCCTACGAGCAGTACTTC. The encoded protein is CASSRSGQDSYEQYF.